Following are 18 T cell receptor beta chains from one sample sequenced in a study of shared clonotypes between healthy human individuals. Produced via immunoSEQ multiplex PCR; TCRdb's table is partial and in-frame only. The sample contains 2 million to 3 million clones, over 85% of which appear only once. Sequenced input: naive CD4+ T cells from PBMCs. Specified subset: CD45RA+ positively selected. These receptors originate from a man aged 18 to 30 in good health. Some clones in this sample may be carry-over from other donors' samples.

V gene TRBV2 combines with J gene TRBJ1-3; 8 nucleotides line up with TRBD1. The CDR3 length is 16 residues. CDR1 SNHLY and CDR2 FYNNEI come from the germline V gene. Losses at the gene ends were 6 bases for V and 1 base for J; bases not matched to a gene: 8. CDR3 sequence: CASSVRDRRSGNTIYF. CDR3 in DNA: TGTGCCAGCAGCGTCCGGGACAGGAGGTCTGGAAACACCATATATTTT.

This clone came up once. This rearrangement joins TRBV7-8 to TRBJ1-4; D is possibly TRBD1 (6 bases). CDR3 length: 15 residues. CDR1 is SGHVS, CDR2 FQNEAQ, per germline. V shed 2 bases and J shed 2 bases, with 9 bases lying between them. The CDR3, as DNA: TGTGCCAGCAGCTTAAGGGGGGCGACTAATGAAAAACTGTTTTTT. It codes for CASSLRGATNEKLFF.

The CDR3 is CASRVWSGAADTQYF. In DNA, the CDR3 is TGTGCCAGCAGGGTTTGGTCGGGAGCAGCAGATACGCAGTATTTT. The chain is built from TRBV2 and TRBJ2-3, with D possibly matching TRBD2 (6 bases). The CDR3 sequence is 15 residues long. The germline gives CDR1 SNHLY, CDR2 FYNNEI. The V end was cut by 6 bases, the J end by 4 bases, with 17 bases between.

The chain is built from TRBV5-1 and TRBJ2-7; TRBD2 aligns across 13 bases. The V segment lost 4 bases and the J segment 0 bases; nucleotides outside the gene matches: 4. The CDR3 consists of 16 residues. Per germline, CDR1 SGHRS and CDR2 YFSETQ. For the CDR3, the DNA is TGCGCCAGCAGCGAACGGACTAGCGGGGGCTCCTACGAGCAGTACTTC. This encodes CASSERTSGGSYEQYF. Supplemented by reference TRBV5-1 and TRBJ2-7, the full variable domain reads KAGVTQTPRYLIKTRGQQVTLSCSPISGHRSVSWYQQTPGQGLQFLFEYFSETQRNKGNFPGRFSGRQFSNSRSEMNVSTLELGDSALYLCASSERTSGGSYEQYFGPGTRLTVT.

The chain has TRBV28 and TRBJ2-3; 11 bases fit TRBD2. From germline, CDR1 is MDHEN and CDR2 SYDVKM. This CDR3 region has 15 residues. The V and J ends lost 3 bases and 4 bases, in that order; junction bases with no gene match: 3. The CDR3 is CASSFLAGGADTQYF. The DNA of the CDR3 is TGTGCCAGCAGTTTCCTAGCGGGAGGAGCAGATACGCAGTATTTT. Supplemented by reference TRBV28 and TRBJ2-3, the full variable domain reads DVKVTQSSRYLVKRTGEKVFLECVQDMDHENMFWYRQDPGLGLRLIYFSYDVKMKEKGDIPEGYSVSREKKERFSLILESASTNQTSMYLCASSFLAGGADTQYFGPGTRLTVL.

This chain uses TRBV5-4 with TRBJ1-4, with TRBD1 matching 8 bases. The CDR3 totals 14 residues. Looked up from germline, CDR1 is SGHNT and CDR2 is YYREEE (reference sequence). V shed 5 bases and J 5 bases; nucleotides not matched to a gene: 5. The CDR3 loop is CASSWTGQNEKLFF. CDR3 nucleotide sequence: TGTGCCAGCAGTTGGACAGGGCAAAATGAAAAACTGTTTTTT.

V is TRBV6-1 and J is TRBJ1-1, with 8 positions matching TRBD1. CDR1 and CDR2 (germline): MNHNS, SASEGT. V dropped 9 bases and J dropped 6; count of bases not matched to a gene: 15. This CDR3 region has 15 residues. CDR3 in DNA: TGTGCCAGAAAAGCGGACAGGGACAAGATTCCTGAAGCTTTCTTT. Protein: CARKADRDKIPEAFF.

To note about this clone: The sample carries other DNA sequences with the same CDR3. J is TRBJ2-7 and V is TRBV7-2; tentative D call: TRBD1 (7 bases). CDR1 SGHTA and CDR2 FQGNSA come from the germline V gene. The CDR3 consists of 15 residues. V lost 3 bases and J lost 0, with 12 bases in between. Written as DNA, the CDR3 is TGTGCCAGCAGCTTGAGGCAGGGGGGCTCCTACGAGCAGTACTTC. Protein sequence: CASSLRQGGSYEQYF. The complete variable domain, with remaining parts taken from reference TRBV7-2 and TRBJ2-7, reads GAGVSQSPSNKVTEKGKDVELRCDPISGHTALYWYRQSLGQGLEFLIYFQGNSAPDKSGLPSDRFSAERTGGSVSTLTIQRTQQEDSAVYLCASSLRQGGSYEQYFGPGTRLTVT.

On this clone: Other DNA sequences in this specimen translate into the identical CDR3. The gene calls are TRBV5-1 and TRBJ2-7; D is unclear. This CDR3 is 13 amino acids long. With 3 bases removed from V and 2 bases from J, the gap between germline ends came to 9 bases. Per germline, CDR1 SGHRS and CDR2 YFSETQ. This chain's CDR3 is CASSSSSTYEQYF. In DNA, the CDR3 is TGCGCCAGCAGCTCCAGTAGTACCTACGAGCAGTACTTC.

This clone was recorded only once. Here the CDR3 reads CASSPTSGRAWVVFQFF. The CDR3 DNA reads as TGCGCCAGCAGCCCGACTAGCGGGAGGGCCTGGGTCGTTTTCCAGTTCTTC. J is TRBJ2-1 and V is TRBV5-1; TRBD2 agrees at 14 bases. Germline trimming cut 4 bases from V and 13 bases from J; bases unmatched to any gene: 16. CDR3 length: 17 residues. Germline lookup yields CDR1 SGHRS and CDR2 YFSETQ.

The chain uses TRBV7-2 and TRBJ2-1; 7 nucleotides line up with TRBD2. Germline V gene sequence: CDR1 SGHTA, CDR2 FQGNSA. Trimming took 5 bases from V and 2 from J; bases not matched to a gene: 6. The CDR3 spans 15 residues. CDR3 bases: TGTGCCAGCAGCGCACTAGCGAGGCCCTACAATGAGCAGTTCTTC. Translating it yields CASSALARPYNEQFF.

The rearrangement links TRBV6-6 to TRBJ2-2; 8 bases line up with TRBD1. The CDR3 spans 14 residues. The ends lost 5 bases at V and 1 base at J; junction bases unmatched: 0. CDR1 and CDR2 (germline): MNHNY, SVGAGI (reference sequence). CDR3: CASSGQGNTGELFF. Here the CDR3 DNA reads TGTGCCAGCAGTGGACAGGGGAACACCGGGGAGCTGTTTTTT.

The chain has TRBV7-9 and TRBJ1-5; D is possibly TRBD1 (6 bases). The germline V and J ends were trimmed by 0 bases and 6 bases, with 12 bases remaining between them. From germline, CDR1 is SEHNR and CDR2 FQNEAQ (reference sequence). The CDR3 is made up of 15 amino acids. The CDR3 bases are TGTGCCAGCAGCTTAGCGTCAGGGGTTAGTCAGCCCCAGCATTTT. This codes for CASSLASGVSQPQHF.

The rearrangement links TRBV6-5 to TRBJ2-1, with 7 bases that match TRBD1. The CDR3 is 13 residues long. J was trimmed by 4 bases and V by 8 bases; bases with no gene match: 5. Germline V gene lookup returns CDR1 MNHEY and CDR2 SVGAGI. CDR3 in amino acids: CASSLGQYNEQFF. CDR3 nucleotide sequence: TGTGCCAGCTCGTTGGGACAGTACAATGAGCAGTTCTTC.

This sequence joins TRBV7-7 and TRBJ2-3; 9 bases match TRBD1. CDR1 is SSHAT, CDR2 FNYEAQ, per germline (reference sequence). This CDR3 has 15 residues. With V trimmed by 5 bases and J by 0 bases, 3 bases remained unmatched. The CDR3 DNA follows: TGTGCCAGCAGCGAACAGGGGGCTAGCACAGATACGCAGTATTTT. It specifies CASSEQGASTDTQYF.

Only one count was recorded for this clone. The V call is TRBV5-4, the J call TRBJ2-3, with D unclear. V was trimmed by 4 bases and J by 4 bases, leaving 13 bases between them. The germline gives CDR1 SGHNT, CDR2 YYREEE (reference sequence). CDR3 length: 14 amino acids. CDR3 loop: CASSGVETPDTQYF. Written as DNA, the CDR3 is TGTGCCAGCAGCGGGGTGGAAACTCCAGATACGCAGTATTTT.

About this clone: Additional DNA sequences in this sample encode the identical CDR3. This chain joins TRBV7-3 and TRBJ2-2; 9 positions match TRBD1. The J segment lost 4 bases and the V segment lost 2 bases, leaving 2 bases of the junction unmatched. The CDR3 length is 15 residues. Germline assignment: CDR1 SGHTA and CDR2 FQGTGA. CDR3 in amino acids: CASSLRQGGTGELFF. The CDR3 DNA is TGTGCCAGCAGCTTACGACAGGGGGGCACCGGGGAGCTGTTTTTT. The variable domain in full, with the rest retrieved from reference TRBV7-3 and TRBJ2-2, is GAGVSQTPSNKVTEKGKYVELRCDPISGHTALYWYRQSLGQGPEFLIYFQGTGAADDSGLPNDRFFAVRPEGSVSTLKIQRTERGDSAVYLCASSLRQGGTGELFFGEGSRLTVL.

CDR3 nucleotide sequence: TGTGCCAGCAGGCGAATTAACGGGGACGGGGAGCTGTTTTTT. This translates into CASRRINGDGELFF. V is TRBV7-9 and J is TRBJ2-2, with D possibly being TRBD2 (5 bases). This CDR3 comprises 14 residues. Trimming left V 6 bases short and J 7 bases short, with 15 bases between. Germline CDR1 SEHNR, CDR2 FQNEAQ (reference sequence).